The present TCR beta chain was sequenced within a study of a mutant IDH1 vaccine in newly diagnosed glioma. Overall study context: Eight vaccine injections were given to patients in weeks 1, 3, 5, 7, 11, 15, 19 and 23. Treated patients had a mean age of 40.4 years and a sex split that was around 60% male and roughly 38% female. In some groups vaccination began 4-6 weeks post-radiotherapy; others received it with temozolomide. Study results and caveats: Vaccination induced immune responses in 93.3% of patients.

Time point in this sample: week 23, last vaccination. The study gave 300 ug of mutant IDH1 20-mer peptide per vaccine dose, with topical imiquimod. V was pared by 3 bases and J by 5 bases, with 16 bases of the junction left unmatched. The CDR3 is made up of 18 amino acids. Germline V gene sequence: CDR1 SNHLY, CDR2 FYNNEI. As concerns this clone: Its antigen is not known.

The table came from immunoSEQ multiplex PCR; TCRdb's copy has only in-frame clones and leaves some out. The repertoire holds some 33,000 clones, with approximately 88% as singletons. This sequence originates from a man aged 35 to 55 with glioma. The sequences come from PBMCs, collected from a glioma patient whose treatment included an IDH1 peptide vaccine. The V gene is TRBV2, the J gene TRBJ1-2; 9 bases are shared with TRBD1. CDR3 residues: CASSDGFNTGQGVYGYTF. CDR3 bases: TGTGCCAGCAGTGACGGGTTCAATACGGGACAGGGCGTTTATGGCTACACCTTC.